This TCR beta chain was sequenced for a study of immune evolution from preneoplasia to lung adenocarcinoma. The repertoire was sequenced with immunoSEQ multiplex PCR; TCRdb's copy has only in-frame clones and lacks some. The sample shows approximately 4,000 clones, around 86% of them seen only once. Macro-dissection enriched premalignant or tumor cells before nucleic acid extraction. Trimming removed 0 bases at V and 2 bases at J, with 10 bases between. This CDR3 is built from 15 residues. Germline CDR1 SGHAT, CDR2 FQNNGV. This receptor was taken from a donor at least 70 years old with lung adenocarcinoma. The sequenced sample was FFPE minimally invasive lung adenocarcinoma tissue. The chain joins TRBV11-2 to TRBJ1-2; D not certain. CDR3 bases: TGTGCCAGCAGCTTAGAGTTCGCTTTCAACTATGGCTACACCTTC. As protein: CASSLEFAFNYGYTF.